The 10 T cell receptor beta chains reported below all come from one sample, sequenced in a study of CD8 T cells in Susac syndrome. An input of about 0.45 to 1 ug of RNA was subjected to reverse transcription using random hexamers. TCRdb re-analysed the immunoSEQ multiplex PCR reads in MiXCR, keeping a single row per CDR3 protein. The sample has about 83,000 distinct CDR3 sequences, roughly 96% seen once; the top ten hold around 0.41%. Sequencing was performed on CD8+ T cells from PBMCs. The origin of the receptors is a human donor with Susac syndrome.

In DNA, the CDR3 is TGCAGTGCGACGGACTTGAATAATGAAAAACTGTTTTTT. This codes for CSATDLNNEKLFF. This chain uses TRBV20-1 with TRBJ1-4; D gene unclear. Between the trimmed V and J ends, which lost 6 bases and 4 bases, there was a span of 12 bases. The CDR3 runs to 13 residues. Germline V gives CDR1 DFQATT, CDR2 SNEGSKA (reference sequence).

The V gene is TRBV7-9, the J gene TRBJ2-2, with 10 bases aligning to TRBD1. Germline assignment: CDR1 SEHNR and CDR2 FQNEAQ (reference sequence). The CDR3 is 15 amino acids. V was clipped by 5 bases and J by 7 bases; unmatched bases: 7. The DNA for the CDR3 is TGTGCCAGCAGCCCGGACAGGGGGAACGGCGGGGAGCTGTTTTTT. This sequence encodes CASSPDRGNGGELFF.

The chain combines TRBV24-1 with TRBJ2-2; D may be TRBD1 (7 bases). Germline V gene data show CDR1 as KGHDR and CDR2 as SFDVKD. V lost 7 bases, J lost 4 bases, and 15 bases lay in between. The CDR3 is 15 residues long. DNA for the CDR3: TGTGCCACCAGGAAGAACCAGGGGGGCACCGGGGAGCTGTTTTTT. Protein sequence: CATRKNQGGTGELFF.

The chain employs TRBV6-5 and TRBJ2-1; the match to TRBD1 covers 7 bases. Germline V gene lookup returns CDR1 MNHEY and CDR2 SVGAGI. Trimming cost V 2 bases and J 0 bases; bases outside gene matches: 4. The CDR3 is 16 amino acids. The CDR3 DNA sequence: TGTGCCAGCAGTTACAGGGGGCTGAGCTCCTACAATGAGCAGTTCTTC. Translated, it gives CASSYRGLSSYNEQFF.

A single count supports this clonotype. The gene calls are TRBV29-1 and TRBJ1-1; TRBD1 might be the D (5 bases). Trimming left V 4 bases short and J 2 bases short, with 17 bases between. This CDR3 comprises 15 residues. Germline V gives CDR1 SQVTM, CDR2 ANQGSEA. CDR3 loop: CSVGWWVGTNTEAFF. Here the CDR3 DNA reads TGCAGCGTTGGATGGTGGGTAGGGACTAACACTGAAGCTTTCTTT.

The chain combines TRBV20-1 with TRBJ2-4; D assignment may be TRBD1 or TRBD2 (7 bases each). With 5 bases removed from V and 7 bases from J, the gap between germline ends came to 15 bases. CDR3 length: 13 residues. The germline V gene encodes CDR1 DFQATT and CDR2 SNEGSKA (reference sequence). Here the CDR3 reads CSAPPQGGNIQYF. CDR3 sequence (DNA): TGCAGTGCTCCACCCCAGGGGGGGAACATTCAGTACTTC.

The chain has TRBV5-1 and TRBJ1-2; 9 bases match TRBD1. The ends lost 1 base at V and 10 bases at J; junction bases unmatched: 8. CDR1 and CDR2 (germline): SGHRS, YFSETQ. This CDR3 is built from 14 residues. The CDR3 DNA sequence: TGCGCCAGCAGCTTGAAAGGGACAGGGTCTGTCTACACCTTC. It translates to CASSLKGTGSVYTF. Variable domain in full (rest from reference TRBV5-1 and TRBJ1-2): KAGVTQTPRYLIKTRGQQVTLSCSPISGHRSVSWYQQTPGQGLQFLFEYFSETQRNKGNFPGRFSGRQFSNSRSEMNVSTLELGDSALYLCASSLKGTGSVYTFGSGTRLTVV.

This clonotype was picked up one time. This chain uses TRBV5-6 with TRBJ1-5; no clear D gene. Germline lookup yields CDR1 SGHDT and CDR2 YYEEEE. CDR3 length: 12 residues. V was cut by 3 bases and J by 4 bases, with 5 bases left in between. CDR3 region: CASSSRNQPQHF. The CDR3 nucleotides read TGTGCCAGCAGCTCGAGAAATCAGCCCCAGCATTTT.

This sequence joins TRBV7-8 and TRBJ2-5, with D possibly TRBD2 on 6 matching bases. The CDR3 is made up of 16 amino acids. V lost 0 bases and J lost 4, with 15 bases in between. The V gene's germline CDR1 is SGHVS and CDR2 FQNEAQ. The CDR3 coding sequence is TGTGCCAGCAGCTTAGCAGCTTGGGGGGTCGCAGAGACCCAGTACTTC. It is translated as CASSLAAWGVAETQYF.

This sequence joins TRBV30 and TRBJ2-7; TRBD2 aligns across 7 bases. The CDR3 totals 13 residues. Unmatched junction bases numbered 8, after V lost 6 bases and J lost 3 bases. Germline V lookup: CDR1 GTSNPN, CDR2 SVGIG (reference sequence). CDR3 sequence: CACQAGNLYEQYF. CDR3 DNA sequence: TGTGCCTGTCAAGCGGGAAACCTCTACGAGCAGTACTTC.